This entry concerns a single TCR beta chain. V gave up 2 bases and J gave up 7 bases, with 9 bases separating them. The CDR3 is 13 amino acids. Per the germline V gene, CDR1 is LGHNA and CDR2 is YSLEER. Here immunoSEQ multiplex PCR was the method, and the copy in TCRdb shows in-frame clones only, minus some. This sample has approximately 810,000 clones; around 92% occur once, and the top ten carry 20% to 30%. This entry belongs to a study of shared clonotypes between healthy human individuals. Terminally differentiated effector memory CD45RA+ cells were left out of the naive CD8 fraction, which was CD45RO-negative and positively selected for CCR7. All donors qualified as healthy HIV-negative adults and had experienced no recent acute infections or vaccinations.

This clonotype originated in a man aged 25-40 years in good health. V usage is TRBV4-3 and J usage is TRBJ1-3; maybe TRBD1 (6 bases). Material: naive CD8+ T cells sorted from blood. This CDR3 is CASSQLQGNTIYF. Written as DNA, the CDR3 is TGCGCCAGCAGCCAATTACAGGGCAACACCATATATTTT.